Sequencing of this T cell receptor beta chain was carried out in a study of T cell responses to AZD1222 COVID-19 vaccine. Points from the study as a whole: Elevations in Spike-specific TCR breadth and depth followed administration of two AZD1222 doses.

About this clone: What it binds is unknown.

The length of the CDR3 is 15 residues. Germline assignment: CDR1 SGHRS and CDR2 YFSETQ. After removal of 0 bases from V and 7 bases from J, the junction contained 7 bases not matched to a gene. Generated by immunoSEQ multiplex PCR, the TCRdb table keeps only in-frame clones and is missing some. The profile shows around 200,000 clones, 88% of them singletons. The chain carries TRBV5-1 and TRBJ2-7; 10 nucleotides match TRBD2. The source is an adult who received the AZD1222 COVID-19 vaccine. The sequenced sample was peripheral blood, obtained 28 days after the second AZD1222 dose. CDR3 bases: TGCGCCAGCAGCTTGGGGGCTAGCGGGAGTGGGGAGCAGTACTTC. It specifies CASSLGASGSGEQYF.